This TCR beta chain stems from a study of cytomegalovirus exposure and HLA in healthy donors. This clone was detected only once. Its antigen is undetermined. Data came from immunoSEQ multiplex PCR; TCRdb stores just in-frame clones and leaves some out. The sample contains about 110,000 clones, around 82% of which appear only once. Study results and caveats: Cytomegalovirus status, reportedly, was diagnosed with high specificity and sensitivity by the classifier.

There are 13 residues in the CDR3. The V gene's germline CDR1 is SNHLY and CDR2 FYNNEI. Trimming pared 5 bases from V and 3 bases from J, leaving 9 bases between. The origin of this receptor is a woman in her late teens or twenties in good health and CMV-seronegative. Sequencing was performed on PBMCs. The rearrangement uses TRBV2 and TRBJ2-3; a weak D match, TRBD1 (5 bases). The CDR3 protein is CASSIYRTDTQYF. The CDR3 DNA reads as TGTGCCAGCAGTATCTACAGGACAGATACGCAGTATTTT.